This TCR beta chain was sequenced during a study of blood T cells in healthy people across ages. Looked up from germline, CDR1 is MNHEY and CDR2 is SMNVEV (reference sequence). J gave up 5 bases and V 6 bases, and 8 bases lay outside the gene matches. The CDR3 sequence is 14 residues long. A second roughly 6 to 12 cycle PCR used barcoded and J-beta primers. Each cDNA was tagged by a template-switch adaptor containing 12 random nucleotides. TCRdb re-called the 5' RACE reads through MiXCR, storing one row per CDR3 protein. The sample has approximately 670,000 distinct CDR3 sequences, over 40% seen once.

The receptor was isolated from an elderly man in good health. The gene calls are TRBV27 and TRBJ1-1; 8 bases match TRBD1. Sample: blood. The CDR3 DNA sequence: TGTGCCAGCAGAACCCAGGGGGCTCGGACTGAAGCTTTCTTT. Amino acids: CASRTQGARTEAFF.